This entry features one TCR beta chain sequence. Its antigen is unknown. The data were obtained in a study of T cells in localized non-small cell lung cancer. Overall study findings and caveats: Heterogeneity is still possible, as just one tumor region was sequenced. Adjacent lung was found to contain a median approximately 60 of the top 100 tumor clones.

This table comes from immunoSEQ multiplex PCR, and its TCRdb copy is limited to in-frame clones, with some not included. Among about 59,000 clones listed, roughly 92% were seen once. The CDR3 has 15 residues. V was cut by 0 bases and J by 7 bases, with 13 bases left in between. The germline V gene encodes CDR1 SGHAT and CDR2 FQNNGV. The J gene is TRBJ1-5, the V gene TRBV11-2, with D maybe TRBD1 (5 bases). The sequencing here drew on peripheral blood, taken before any cancer treatment. This TCR was sampled from a man aged 35 to 69 with stage I lung adenocarcinoma. The CDR3 DNA follows: TGTGCCAGCAGCTTAGAGGGGGGGTATTTGCAGCCCCAGCATTTT. It translates to CASSLEGGYLQPQHF.